This T cell receptor (beta chain) was identified in a study of blood T cells in healthy people across ages. Alongside a J-beta primer mix, a sample-barcoded 5' primer served in a second PCR lasting roughly 7 to 11 cycles. TCRdb passed the 5' RACE reads through MiXCR, listing each CDR3 protein once. The table includes around 820,000 distinct CDR3 sequences, 25% detected once. CDR1 MNHNY and CDR2 SVGAGI come from the germline V gene (reference sequence). The CDR3 is 15 amino acids. A further study also used this sample, focusing on T cells of mothers and their children. That work contributes: Slightly, though not significantly, more overlap was seen in related than in unrelated mother-child pairs.

V is TRBV6-6 and J is TRBJ2-5, with TRBD1 matching 9 bases. The J call may not be correct, given that the DNA end is closer to TRBJ2-7. Specimen: blood. The sequence was collected from a boy between 10 and 17 years old in good health. The CDR3 spells CASSYSTGGLYEQYF. The CDR3 DNA is TGTGCCAGCAGTTACTCGACAGGGGGTTTGTACGAGCAGTACTTC.